Below are 12 T cell receptor beta chains sequenced from a single sample in a study of blood T cell repertoires in COVID-19. TCRdb's copy holds only in-frame clones and misses some; the assay was immunoSEQ multiplex PCR. Among 80,000 or so clones listed, over 75% were seen once. The sequenced sample consisted of peripheral blood. The receptors derive from a man older than 75 with acute or convalescent COVID-19.

The chain joins TRBV15 to TRBJ1-2, with a tentative D call TRBD1 (5 bases). CDR3 length equals 15 residues. In germline, CDR1 is LNHNV, CDR2 YYDKDF (reference sequence). The V end lost 0 bases, the J end lost 7 bases, and 15 bases lay between the germline ends. The CDR3 sequence: CATSRDLDRASGYTF. CDR3 nucleotides: TGTGCCACCAGCAGAGATCTCGACAGAGCCTCTGGCTACACCTTC.

The CDR3 sequence is CASTEGIGGYTF. The CDR3 DNA is TGCGCCAGCACAGAGGGAATTGGGGGCTACACCTTC. The rearrangement links TRBV5-1 to TRBJ1-2; D gene unclear. The CDR3 has 12 residues. Germline lookup yields CDR1 SGHRS and CDR2 YFSETQ. The germline V and J ends were trimmed by 6 bases and 8 bases, with 14 bases remaining between them.

This clone was found a few times. The V and J genes are TRBV29-1 and TRBJ1-4; a weak D match, TRBD1 (6 bases). The V and J ends lost 7 bases and 7 bases respectively, with 16 bases between them. CDR1 and CDR2 (germline): SQVTM, ANQGSEA. The CDR3 loop spans 13 amino acids. The DNA for the CDR3 is TGCAGCGCCCGGGGGGGGCCGGGTGAAAAACTGTTTTTT. This translates into CSARGGPGEKLFF.

A single count supports this clone. The V and J genes are TRBV7-9 and TRBJ1-2; 7 bases are shared with TRBD1. The length of the CDR3 is 12 residues. In germline, CDR1 is SEHNR, CDR2 FQNEAQ (reference sequence). The V and J ends lost 5 bases and 8 bases, in that order; junction bases with no gene match: 5. The CDR3 bases are TGTGCCAGCAGCATCGACAGGGTCGGCTACACCTTC. Translating gives CASSIDRVGYTF.

The gene calls are TRBV6-4 and TRBJ1-1; 9 bases map to TRBD1. V trimming: 5 bases; J trimming: 6 bases; junction bases outside the gene matches: 7. This CDR3 spans 14 amino acids. Germline CDR1 is MRHNA and CDR2 is SNTAGT. The CDR3 DNA sequence: TGTGCCAGCAGTCGAGGACAGGGGATGTCTGAAGCTTTCTTT. As protein: CASSRGQGMSEAFF.

The sample holds one count of this clone. This rearrangement joins TRBV7-6 to TRBJ1-4; 9 bases map to TRBD1. The CDR3 runs to 15 residues. CDR1 and CDR2 (germline): SGHVS, FNYEAQ. The V segment lost 5 bases and the J segment 8 bases; nucleotides outside the gene matches: 9. CDR3 coding DNA: TGTGCCAGCAGCCCTACAGGGGGCGCGGAGGAAAAACTGTTTTTT. This translates into CASSPTGGAEEKLFF.

This chain connects TRBV28 to TRBJ1-1, with 7 bases matching TRBD1. Trimming took 5 bases from V and 1 from J; bases not matched to a gene: 7. Looked up from germline, CDR1 is MDHEN and CDR2 is SYDVKM. The CDR3 loop spans 15 amino acids. CDR3 region: CASSTPGTANTEAFF. CDR3 sequence (DNA): TGTGCCAGCAGTACTCCGGGGACAGCGAACACTGAAGCTTTCTTT.

This chain uses TRBV19 with TRBJ2-6; D uncertain. V lost 3 bases and J lost 0, with 3 bases in between. Germline lookup yields CDR1 LNHDA and CDR2 SQIVND (reference sequence). The CDR3 sequence is 14 residues long. The CDR3 reads CASSIISGANVLTF. Here the CDR3 DNA reads TGTGCCAGTAGTATTATCTCTGGGGCCAACGTCCTGACTTTC. The entire variable domain, with the rest obtained from reference TRBV19 and TRBJ2-6, is as follows: DGGITQSPKYLFRKEGQNVTLSCEQNLNHDAMYWYRQDPGQGLRLIYYSQIVNDFQKGDIAEGYSVSREKKESFPLTVTSAQKNPTAFYLCASSIISGANVLTFGAGSRLTVL.

Remarks on this clone: The junction departs from the called germline gene at one end, perhaps through a read error. The rearrangement uses TRBV7-9 and TRBJ1-1; D may be TRBD1 (6 bases). Looked up from germline, CDR1 is SEHNR and CDR2 is FQNEAQ (reference sequence). The CDR3 runs 13 residues. DNA for the CDR3: TGTGCCAGCAGCCTAGCAGGGGACACTGAAGCTTTCTTT. Translated, it gives CASSLAGDTEAFF. The full variable domain, its missing parts supplied by reference TRBV7-9 and TRBJ1-1, is DTGVSQNPRHKITKRGQNVTFRCDPISEHNRLYWYRQTLGQGPEFLTYFQNEAQLEKSRLLSDRFSAERPKGSFSTLEIQRTEQGDSAMYLCASSLAGDTEAFFGQGTRLTVV.

The V call is TRBV29-1, the J call TRBJ2-2, with a weak D call TRBD2 (5 bases). The germline gives CDR1 SQVTM, CDR2 ANQGSEA. There are 12 residues in the CDR3. Trimming left V 1 base short and J 5 bases short, with 5 bases between. CDR3 in amino acids: CSVEAGTGELFF. Here the CDR3 DNA reads TGCAGCGTTGAAGCGGGAACCGGGGAGCTGTTTTTT.

Here the CDR3 DNA reads TGTGCCAGCAGCTTGGTTGCAGGGCAACAGCCCCAGCATTTT. This sequence encodes CASSLVAGQQPQHF. The V and J genes are TRBV5-5 and TRBJ1-5; D might be TRBD1 (5 bases). In germline, CDR1 is SGHKS, CDR2 YYEKEE (reference sequence). V gave up 0 bases and J gave up 7 bases, with 11 bases separating them. The CDR3 contains 14 residues.

The V and J genes are TRBV5-1 and TRBJ1-1; D might be TRBD1 (6 bases). CDR3 length: 19 residues. V gave up 4 bases and J gave up 1 base, with 26 bases separating them. The germline V gene encodes CDR1 SGHRS and CDR2 YFSETQ. DNA of the CDR3: TGCGCCAGCAGCGTAAATACAGGGAATGACGTCTCCGCGAACACTGAAGCTTTCTTT. This sequence encodes CASSVNTGNDVSANTEAFF. Filled out from reference TRBV5-1 and TRBJ1-1, the complete variable domain reads KAGVTQTPRYLIKTRGQQVTLSCSPISGHRSVSWYQQTPGQGLQFLFEYFSETQRNKGNFPGRFSGRQFSNSRSEMNVSTLELGDSALYLCASSVNTGNDVSANTEAFFGQGTRLTVV.